This TCR beta chain was profiled in a study of early T cells in non-severe SARS-CoV-2 infection (dated by TCRdb to about 2021). Describing the broader study: Bulk RNA from unsorted whole blood was used for TCR sequencing, so alpha and beta chains could not be paired. Results and caveats for the whole study, not just this receptor: VDJdb matching was skewed toward anti-spike CD8 responses and likely underestimated virus-specific expansions, missing private and CD4 specificities.

The library relied on 5' RACE. Sequencing relied on a NextSeq 500. The TCR library protocol attached unique molecular identifiers to individual cDNA molecules to correct for sequencing error and PCR bias. Sequencing covered both TCR alpha and beta chains, and within each sample the abundances of alpha and beta sequences were tightly co-correlated. Turning to the authors' computational methods: V gene, J gene and CDR3 annotation of TCR sequences was performed with Decombinator V4. TCRs were defined as expanded if a significant change between any two time points was detected under a Poisson model with p below 0.0001. TCR abundances were normalised to the total number of TCRs sequenced per sample and expressed as counts per million. MAIT TCRs were defined by TRAV1-2 paired with TRAJ12, TRAJ20 or TRAJ33, and iNKT TCRs by TRAV10 paired with TRAJ18. VDJdb, accessed 1 November 2021, was searched for CMV, EBV and SARS-CoV-2 annotated TCRs, with TCRs annotated for multiple antigens excluded. TCRdb ran its own pipeline on the public reads, namely fastp trimming at Q25 and MiXCR clone calling, and kept in-frame beta chains. Each record represents a unique CDR3 protein, reported with the most common genes and DNA among its rows. The V and J calls shown here were made by TCRdb, not taken from the authors' results. Counted in this sample were some 34,000 distinct CDR3 sequences; about 9.3% of them appeared once. Roughly an eighth of the sample goes to the ten largest clones.

On this clonotype itself: It has no known antigen specificity. No quality values exist for individual bases; no much larger clone is one base distant.

V is clipped by 3 bases and J by 4 bases, and the sequence between their germline boundaries is 13 bases long. There are 15 amino acids in the CDR3, from cysteine to phenylalanine inclusive. CDR3 DNA only is kept here, 45 bases in frame from base 1. A case-control design nested within a healthcare worker cohort in London, UK, was used, with weekly nasopharyngeal swab PCR tests and blood sampling performed. Healthcare workers were recruited during the week of the UK lockdown, between 23 and 31 March 2020, and followed weekly for up to roughly 15 weeks. Source material: whole blood. The clonotype comes from an adult who was a healthcare worker with PCR-confirmed SARS-CoV-2 infection or an uninfected control (not recorded which). Here the chain combines TRBV12-3 or TRBV12-4 and TRBJ2-1; 5 matching bases give a weak D call of TRBD2. CDR3 reads: CASSFSGRGYNEQFF. The bases read TGTGCCAGCAGTTTTTCGGGGAGAGGTTACAATGAGCAGTTCTTC.